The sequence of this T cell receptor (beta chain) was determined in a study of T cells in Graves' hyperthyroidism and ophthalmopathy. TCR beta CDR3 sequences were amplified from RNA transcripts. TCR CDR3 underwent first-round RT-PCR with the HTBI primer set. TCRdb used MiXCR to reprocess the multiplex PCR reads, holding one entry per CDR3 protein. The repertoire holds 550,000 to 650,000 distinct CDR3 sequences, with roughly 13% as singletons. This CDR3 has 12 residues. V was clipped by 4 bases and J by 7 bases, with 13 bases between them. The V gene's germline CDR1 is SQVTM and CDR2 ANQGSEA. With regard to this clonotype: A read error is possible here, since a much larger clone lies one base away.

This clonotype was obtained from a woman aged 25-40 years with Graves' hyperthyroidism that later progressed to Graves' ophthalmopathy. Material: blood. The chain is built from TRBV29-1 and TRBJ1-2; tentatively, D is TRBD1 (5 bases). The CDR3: CSVGRVPCGYTF. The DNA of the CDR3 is TGCAGCGTTGGCAGGGTCCCCTGTGGCTACACCTTC.